A single sample is the source of the 15 T cell receptor beta chains below, sequenced in a study of T-cell reconstitution after alpha-beta-depleted transplantation in children listed by TCRdb under 2016. The sample's treatment or condition label is to be understood as: allogeneic hematopoietic cell transplantation with graft depleted of TCRalphabeta T cells and CD19 B cells. Library preparation employed PCR. Sequencer: Illumina HiSeq 2500. To normalize quantification of the TCRbeta repertoire, the TCR libraries were built with molecular barcoding that relied on unique molecular identifiers. TCRdb trimmed the raw reads at Q25, called clones with MiXCR and kept productive beta chains. Every distinct CDR3 protein forms one entry, paired with its most common genes and DNA. This sample is represented by around 440,000 distinct CDR3 sequences; 15% to 20% of them were singletons. The ten largest account for over 25% of the sample.

The specimen comprised PBMCs, mostly from graft donor cells, sampled 360 days after TCRalphabeta/CD19-depleted stem cell transplant. The receptor set was obtained from a boy in the first two years of life who had a stem cell transplant for Wiskott-Aldrich syndrome, so the T cells may come from the graft donor.

The chain is built from TRBV5-5 and TRBJ1-2; D gene ambiguous. The CDR3 has 15 residues. V was clipped by 4 bases and J by 6 bases, with 19 bases between them. Germline CDR1 reads SGHKS; CDR2 reads YYEKEE (reference sequence). The CDR3, as DNA: TGTGCCAGCAGCCTCCTGCGGAGAAGGGTAGATGGCTACACCTTC. Translation: CASSLLRRRVDGYTF.

The CDR3 DNA reads as TGTGCCAGCAGCTCGGCCGCAGGGTGGGCAGATACGCAGTATTTT. It translates to CASSSAAGWADTQYF. The rearrangement joins TRBV5-4 to TRBJ2-3; possibly TRBD1 for D (5 bases). Germline V gene lookup returns CDR1 SGHNT and CDR2 YYREEE (reference sequence). This CDR3 region has 15 residues. Trimming shortened V by 3 bases and J by 4 bases, and 15 bases separated the two germline ends.

This clonotype has a handful of counts. V gene TRBV18 combines with J gene TRBJ2-7, with 7 nucleotides matching TRBD1. The length of the CDR3 is 16 residues. With V trimmed by 3 bases and J by 1 base, 9 bases remained unmatched. Germline V CDR1 and CDR2: KGHSH, LQKENI. The DNA of the CDR3 is TGTGCCAGCTCACCGTACAACAGGGGTACGTCCTACGAGCAGTACTTC. It specifies CASSPYNRGTSYEQYF.

This chain joins TRBV29-1 and TRBJ1-2; D ambiguous. Trimming pared 0 bases from V and 4 bases from J, leaving 9 bases between. Germline-derived CDR1 and CDR2 are SQVTM and ANQGSEA. The CDR3 contains 13 residues. Here the CDR3 reads CSVEEYRGYGYTF. CDR3 DNA: TGCAGCGTTGAAGAATACCGGGGCTATGGCTACACCTTC.

This clonotype was counted only a few times. This chain links TRBV5-1 with TRBJ1-1; 8 nucleotides match TRBD1. Losses at the gene ends were 2 bases for V and 4 bases for J; bases not matched to a gene: 10. The germline CDR1 and CDR2 sequences are SGHRS and YFSETQ. The CDR3 is made up of 16 amino acids. The CDR3 bases are TGCGCCAGCAGCTTCGGCTTATTACAGGGGGGCACTGAAGCTTTCTTT. Amino acids: CASSFGLLQGGTEAFF.

This clonotype was counted at least ten times. The rearrangement uses TRBV4-1 and TRBJ2-7; D might be TRBD1 (6 bases). Germline assignment: CDR1 MGHRA and CDR2 YSYEKL. The V gene lost 1 base and the J gene lost 7 bases, with 14 bases spanning the gap. The CDR3 covers 14 residues. The CDR3 nucleotides are TGCGCCAGCAGCCAAGGGGGGCGATCGGGGGAGCAGTACTTC. Protein: CASSQGGRSGEQYF.

V usage is TRBV25-1 and J usage is TRBJ2-5; D call uncertain. Trimming took off 0 bases at V and 4 bases at J, with 6 bases between the two ends. The CDR3 extends over 13 amino acids. Germline V gene data show CDR1 as MGHDK and CDR2 as SYGVNS. DNA for the CDR3: TGTGCCAGCAGTGAATACAGGAGAGAGACCCAGTACTTC. Protein sequence: CASSEYRRETQYF.

This clonotype turned up a few times. This chain connects TRBV6-5 to TRBJ1-6; D is undetermined. V was shortened by 3 bases and J by 10 bases, with 10 bases between the two germline ends. Germline V gives CDR1 MNHEY, CDR2 SVGAGI. The CDR3 is made up of 13 amino acids. The CDR3 DNA sequence: TGTGCCAGCAGTTATACGGCTGGGTCACCCCTCCACTTT. The encoded protein is CASSYTAGSPLHF.

This clonotype has at least ten counts. This chain uses TRBV14 with TRBJ1-2, with 12 bases identical to TRBD1. V shed 4 bases and J 4 bases; nucleotides not matched to a gene: 4. Germline V gives CDR1 SGHDN, CDR2 FVKESK. The CDR3 is 15 residues long. The CDR3 nucleotides are TGTGCCAGCAGCCTTCCGGGACAGGGGGCCTATGGCTACACCTTC. Encoded protein: CASSLPGQGAYGYTF.

The rearrangement links TRBV2 to TRBJ2-1; D possibly corresponds to TRBD1 (6 bases). CDR1 is SNHLY and CDR2 is FYNNEI in the germline V gene. The CDR3 length is 15 residues. V lost 5 bases and J 4 bases, leaving 15 bases between the germline ends. The CDR3 reads CASSTDRHGYNEQFF. For the CDR3, the DNA is TGTGCCAGCAGTACCGACAGGCACGGGTACAATGAGCAGTTCTTC.

The rearrangement joins TRBV7-8 to TRBJ2-3; maybe TRBD1 (5 bases). CDR3 length: 17 amino acids. Germline values: CDR1 SGHVS, CDR2 FQNEAQ. Trimming removed 4 bases at V and 8 bases at J, with 25 bases between. CDR3 DNA sequence: TGTGCCAGCAGCTCCCAACGTAGGGGTTTGGGTTCGTTTACGCAGTATTTT. Its protein product is CASSSQRRGLGSFTQYF.

The chain recombines TRBV20-1 with TRBJ2-1; 7 bases are shared with TRBD2. Per the germline V gene, CDR1 is DFQATT and CDR2 is SNEGSKA (reference sequence). This CDR3 contains 13 residues. Trimming cost V 6 bases and J 6 bases; bases outside gene matches: 8. CDR3 loop: CSATAGVVNEQFF. For the CDR3, the DNA is TGCAGTGCAACGGCGGGAGTGGTCAATGAGCAGTTCTTC.

This chain connects TRBV7-2 to TRBJ2-5; D call uncertain. CDR1 is SGHTA and CDR2 is FQGNSA in the germline V gene. V was clipped by 1 base and J by 1 base, with 10 bases between them. The CDR3 runs 15 residues. The CDR3 loop is CASSLGKYAQETQYF. Here the CDR3 DNA reads TGTGCCAGCAGCTTAGGAAAGTATGCCCAAGAGACCCAGTACTTC.

The genes are TRBV20-1 and TRBJ1-6; D not resolved. Trimming cost V 6 bases and J 0 bases, with 12 bases left between them. Per the germline V gene, CDR1 is DFQATT and CDR2 is SNEGSKA (reference sequence). This CDR3 has 15 residues. The CDR3 reads CSARNSRSYNSPLHF. CDR3 sequence (DNA): TGCAGTGCCAGAAATAGCCGCTCCTATAATTCACCCCTCCACTTT.

The chain recombines TRBV12-3 or TRBV12-4 with TRBJ2-5; no firm D call. V shed 8 bases and J shed 3 bases, with 13 bases lying between them. The CDR3 is 13 residues long. The CDR3: CASRRVGKETQYF. The CDR3 DNA reads TGTGCCAGCCGCCGGGTAGGGAAAGAGACCCAGTACTTC.